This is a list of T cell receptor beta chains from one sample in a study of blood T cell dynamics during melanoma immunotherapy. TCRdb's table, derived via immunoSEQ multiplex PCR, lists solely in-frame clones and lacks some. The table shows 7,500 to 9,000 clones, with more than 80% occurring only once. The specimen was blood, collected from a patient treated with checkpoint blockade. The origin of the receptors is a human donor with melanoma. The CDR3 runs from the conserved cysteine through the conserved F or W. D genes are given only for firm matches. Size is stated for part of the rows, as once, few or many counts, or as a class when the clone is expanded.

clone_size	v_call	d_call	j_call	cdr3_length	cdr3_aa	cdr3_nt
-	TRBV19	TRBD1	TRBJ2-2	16	CASRTKGQGVTGELFF	TGTGCCAGTAGAACGAAGGGACAGGGGGTCACCGGGGAGCTGTTTTTT
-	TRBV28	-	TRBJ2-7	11	CASSSPYEQYF	TGTGCCAGCAGTTCCCCCTACGAGCAGTACTTC
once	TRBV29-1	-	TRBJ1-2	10	CSALTSGYTF	TGCAGCGCCCTAACTTCTGGCTACACCTTC
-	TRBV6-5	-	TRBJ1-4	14	CASSYSRANEKLFF	TGTGCCAGCAGTTACTCGAGGGCTAATGAAAAACTGTTTTTT
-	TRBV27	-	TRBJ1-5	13	CASSLRSNQPQHF	TGTGCCAGCAGTTTAAGAAGCAATCAGCCCCAGCATTTT
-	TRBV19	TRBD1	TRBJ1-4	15	CASSGPTGQGEKLFF	TGTGCCAGTAGCGGCCCGACAGGGCAGGGTGAAAAACTGTTTTTT
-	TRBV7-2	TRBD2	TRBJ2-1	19	CASSLLLAGRRSSYNEQFF	TGTGCCAGCAGCTTATTGCTAGCGGGACGGAGAAGCTCCTACAATGAGCAGTTCTTC
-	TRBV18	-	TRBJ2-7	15	CASSPRGGLLYEQYF	TGTGCCAGCTCACCAAGGGGGGGACTCCTCTACGAGCAGTACTTC
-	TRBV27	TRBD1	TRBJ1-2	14	CASRGQGRNYGYTF	TGTGCCAGCAGGGGACAGGGAAGGAACTATGGCTACACCTTC
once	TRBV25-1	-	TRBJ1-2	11	CASSDRVIYTF	TGTGCCAGCAGTGACAGGGTGATCTACACCTTC
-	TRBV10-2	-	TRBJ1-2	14	CASSDPGRDYGYTF	TGCGCCAGCAGTGACCCCGGGAGGGACTATGGCTACACCTTC
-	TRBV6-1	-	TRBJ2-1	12	CASSGLSNEQFF	TGTGCCAGCAGTGGCCTGTCGAATGAGCAGTTCTTC
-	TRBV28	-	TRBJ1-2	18	CASSLTWQGAELDYGYTF	TGTGCCAGCAGTTTAACCTGGCAGGGCGCAGAATTAGACTATGGCTACACCTTC
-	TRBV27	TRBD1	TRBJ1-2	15	CASSFDRGLFYGYTF	TGTGCCAGCAGTTTCGACAGGGGGCTCTTCTATGGCTACACCTTC
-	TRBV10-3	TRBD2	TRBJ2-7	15	CAISDDRGRVNEQYF	TGTGCCATCAGTGACGATCGGGGGAGGGTTAACGAGCAGTACTTC
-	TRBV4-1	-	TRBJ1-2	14	CASSQDRGNYGYTF	TGCGCCAGCAGCCAAGATCGAGGGAACTATGGCTACACCTTC
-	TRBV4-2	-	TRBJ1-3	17	CASSRRPPGNSGNTIYF	TGTGCCAGCAGCCGCCGCCCGCCAGGGAACTCTGGAAACACCATATATTTT
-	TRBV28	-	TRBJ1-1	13	CASSLLVNTEAFF	TGTGCCAGCAGTCTCCTAGTGAACACTGAAGCTTTCTTT